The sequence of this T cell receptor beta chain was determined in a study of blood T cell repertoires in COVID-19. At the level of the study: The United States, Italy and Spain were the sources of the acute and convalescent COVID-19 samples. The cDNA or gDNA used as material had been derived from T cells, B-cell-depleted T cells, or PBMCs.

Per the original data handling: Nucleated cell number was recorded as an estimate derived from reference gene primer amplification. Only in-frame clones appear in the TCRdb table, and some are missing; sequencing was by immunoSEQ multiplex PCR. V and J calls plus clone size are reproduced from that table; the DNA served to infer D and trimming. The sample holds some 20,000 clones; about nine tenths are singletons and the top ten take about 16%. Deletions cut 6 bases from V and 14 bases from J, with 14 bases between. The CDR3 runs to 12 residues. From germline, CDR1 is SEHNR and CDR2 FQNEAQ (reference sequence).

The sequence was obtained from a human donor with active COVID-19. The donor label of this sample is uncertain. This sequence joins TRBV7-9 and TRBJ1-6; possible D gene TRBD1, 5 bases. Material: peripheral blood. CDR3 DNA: TGTGCCAGCAGTCCCGCCGGGGGGGCCCTCCACTTT. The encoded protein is CASSPAGGALHF.